These 16 T cell receptor beta chains share one sample of origin, sequenced in a study of T cells in Graves' hyperthyroidism and ophthalmopathy. It was RNA transcripts that yielded the amplified TCR beta CDR3 regions. With the HTBI primer set, the TCR CDR3 went through a first round of RT-PCR. In TCRdb, the multiplex PCR reads were re-called with MiXCR into one record per CDR3 protein. The data hold 300,000 to 400,000 distinct CDR3 sequences, with roughly 15% observed a single time. Input material: blood. The receptors shown here come from a woman aged 25 to 39 with Graves' ophthalmopathy.

This clonotype was counted at least ten times. This rearrangement joins TRBV20-1 to TRBJ2-7, with a possible D match to TRBD1 (6 bases). The germline V and J ends were trimmed by 4 bases and 1 base, with 17 bases remaining between them. The CDR3 sequence is 15 residues long. Germline V gives CDR1 DFQATT, CDR2 SNEGSKA (reference sequence). The CDR3 loop reads CSAMGAVGESYEQYF. DNA for the CDR3: TGCAGTGCTATGGGGGCAGTGGGGGAATCCTACGAGCAGTACTTC.

The rearrangement uses TRBV27 and TRBJ1-3, with TRBD1 matching over 7 bases. The germline gives CDR1 MNHEY, CDR2 SMNVEV (reference sequence). This CDR3 comprises 16 residues. V was clipped by 3 bases and J by 0 bases; unmatched bases: 5. The CDR3: CASSFSGTASGNTIYF. For the CDR3, the DNA is TGTGCCAGCAGTTTCTCTGGGACAGCCTCTGGAAACACCATATATTTT.

The J gene is TRBJ2-1, the V gene TRBV4-1; TRBD2 agrees at 14 bases. The V gene end was trimmed by 4 bases and the J gene end by 6 bases; junction bases not matched to a gene: 5. The CDR3 runs 16 residues. The germline V gene encodes CDR1 MGHRA and CDR2 YSYEKL. The DNA for the CDR3 is TGCGCCAGCAGCCGCGGGACTAGCGGGGGTATCAATGAGCAGTTCTTC. This translates into CASSRGTSGGINEQFF.

The gene calls are TRBV6-1 and TRBJ1-6; D is unresolved. With 2 bases removed from V and 7 bases from J, the gap between germline ends came to 18 bases. Germline loops: CDR1 MNHNS, CDR2 SASEGT. The CDR3 has 17 amino acids. CDR3 in DNA: TGTGCCAGCAGTGAACACCGGGAAACCCCGCGGAATTCACCCCTCCACTTT. Translation gives CASSEHRETPRNSPLHF.

This clonotype was recorded a few times. The gene calls are TRBV9 and TRBJ2-7; D not resolved. The germline V gene has CDR1 SGDLS and CDR2 YYNGEE. V gave up 4 bases and J gave up 0 bases, with 8 bases separating them. The CDR3 contains 13 residues. CDR3 residues: CASSTPPSYEQYF. The DNA of the CDR3 is TGTGCCAGCAGCACTCCCCCCTCCTACGAGCAGTACTTC.

V and J are TRBV4-1 and TRBJ1-2, with a tentative D call TRBD1 (6 bases). CDR1 is MGHRA, CDR2 YSYEKL, per germline. The germline V and J ends were trimmed by 4 bases and 9 bases, with 12 bases remaining between them. The CDR3 is made up of 12 amino acids. CDR3 amino acids: CASSPNRARYTF. As DNA, the CDR3 is TGCGCCAGCAGCCCCAACAGGGCCCGCTACACCTTC.

This clonotype showed up many times. The chain combines TRBV29-1 with TRBJ2-1, with 12 bases matching TRBD1. Germline-derived CDR1 and CDR2 are SQVTM and ANQGSEA. This CDR3 region has 17 residues. V was pared by 1 base and J by 3 bases, with 7 bases of the junction left unmatched. The CDR3 sequence is CSVEGDRGPTVYNEQFF. CDR3 in DNA: TGCAGCGTTGAAGGGGACAGGGGGCCCACCGTCTACAATGAGCAGTTCTTC.

This clonotype was seen a handful of times. V usage is TRBV25-1 and J usage is TRBJ2-7; D is ambiguous. This CDR3 is 13 amino acids long. Between the trimmed V and J ends, which lost 7 bases and 2 bases, there was a span of 12 bases. The germline V gene has CDR1 MGHDK and CDR2 SYGVNS. CDR3 sequence: CASNGPGTYEQYF. CDR3 in DNA: TGTGCCAGCAATGGTCCAGGCACCTACGAGCAGTACTTC.

Ten or more counts support this clonotype. The rearrangement links TRBV11-2 to TRBJ2-1; 7 bases line up with TRBD2. The CDR3 length is 15 residues. The ends lost 5 bases at V and 7 bases at J; junction bases unmatched: 11. Germline V gene lookup returns CDR1 SGHAT and CDR2 FQNNGV. The CDR3 spells CASSPTPGGRNEQFF. The CDR3 region has the DNA TGTGCCAGCAGCCCAACCCCGGGGGGACGAAATGAGCAGTTCTTC.

This clonotype showed up many times. The CDR3 nucleotides read TGTGCCAGCGGGGGCGTCGGCGGCACAGATACGCAGTATTTT. Translated: CASGGVGGTDTQYF. The chain is built from TRBV27 and TRBJ2-3; the D gene is possibly TRBD1 (6 bases). Looked up from germline, CDR1 is MNHEY and CDR2 is SMNVEV (reference sequence). The ends were cut back, 8 bases at V and 1 base at J, with 13 bases in the middle. The CDR3 is 14 amino acids.

This clonotype was seen at least ten times. The chain employs TRBV7-9 and TRBJ2-3, with TRBD1 as a possible D gene (5 bases). Trimming removed 8 bases at V and 2 bases at J, with 20 bases between. Looked up from germline, CDR1 is SEHNR and CDR2 is FQNEAQ (reference sequence). This CDR3 comprises 16 residues. CDR3: CASCPTGAGPTDTQYF. In DNA, the CDR3 is TGTGCCAGCTGCCCAACTGGGGCAGGACCCACAGATACGCAGTATTTT.

In its sample, this clonotype was seen a few times. This sequence joins TRBV19 and TRBJ1-1; D is unresolved. There are 11 residues in the CDR3. Germline lookup yields CDR1 LNHDA and CDR2 SQIVND (reference sequence). The ends were cut back, 0 bases at V and 4 bases at J, with 0 bases in the middle. The CDR3 DNA follows: TGTGCCAGTAGTATAGACACTGAAGCTTTCTTT. It yields the protein CASSIDTEAFF.

The CDR3 loop reads CASSTLDRAVSYEQYF. The CDR3 bases are TGTGCCAGCTCAACGCTGGACAGGGCCGTCTCCTACGAGCAGTACTTC. V gene TRBV18 combines with J gene TRBJ2-7; 8 bases line up with TRBD1. CDR1 is KGHSH and CDR2 is LQKENI in the germline V gene. V was clipped by 5 bases and J by 0 bases; unmatched bases: 9. The CDR3 contains 16 residues.

Note on this clonotype: Compared with germline, one end of the junction differs, possibly owing to a read error. The chain recombines TRBV5-1 with TRBJ2-7; no clear D. Germline CDR1 is SGHRS and CDR2 is YFSETQ. This CDR3 is built from 13 residues. CDR3 nucleotide sequence: TGCGCCAGCAGCCCAGGAGAAGGATACGAGCAGCACTTC. The encoded protein is CASSPGEGYEQHF.

This clonotype has at least ten counts. The rearrangement links TRBV12-3 or TRBV12-4 to TRBJ2-2; 10 bases agree with TRBD2. The CDR3 loop spans 15 amino acids. Losses at the gene ends were 7 bases for V and 4 bases for J; bases not matched to a gene: 6. In DNA, the CDR3 is TGTGCCAGCATCGTAAGCGGGGGGGCCACCGGGGAGCTGTTTTTT. It translates to CASIVSGGATGELFF.

This clonotype was recorded many times. V usage is TRBV28 and J usage is TRBJ1-2; 9 positions agree with TRBD1. J lost 5 bases, V lost 6 bases, and 13 bases had no gene match. This CDR3 region has 16 residues. CDR1 is MDHEN, CDR2 SYDVKM, per germline. CDR3 sequence reads: CASSLQLLGQGYGYTF. The CDR3 region has the DNA TGTGCCAGCAGCTTACAACTACTTGGACAGGGGTATGGCTACACCTTC.